This T cell receptor (beta chain) was identified in a study of siplizumab effects on memory and regulatory T cells (dated by TCRdb to about 2019). Background on the whole study: Across about eight responder-stimulator pairs, mixed lymphocyte reactions were run as pairs, about 1 with siplizumab at approximately 0.92 ug/mL and about 1 without drug. The study examined how the anti-CD2 antibody siplizumab affects alloreactive T-cell subsets in allogeneic mixed lymphocyte reactions built from human PBMCs. General conclusions and limits of the study: The cumulative frequency of alloreactive sequences traceable to unstimulated CD4+ memory T cells was significantly reduced by siplizumab. Of the alloreactive CD4+ clones that could be mapped, the Treg-derived share averaged about 67% with siplizumab compared with about 25% in control reactions. A naive or memory phenotype could not be assigned to roughly 75-96% of proliferating CD4+ or CD8+ clones. Because sequences below about 10^-5 frequency were poorly captured, only a minor fraction of alloreactive clones could be mapped to unstimulated subsets. Unstimulated naive T cells appeared more diverse than memory T cells, and naive cells seemed to contribute substantially to the alloresponse. Whether proliferating Tregs from siplizumab cultures actually had suppressive function was not functionally confirmed.

Cut back by 1 base and 8 bases, the V and J ends lie 18 bases apart. Reading the germline V gene (reference sequence) gives CDR1 LNHDA and CDR2 SQIVND. CDR3 length: 15 amino acids, cysteine to phenylalanine. Here the CDR3 DNA is all that survives: 45 bases in frame from base 1. The library came from the immunoSEQ multiplex PCR assay. Each sample had 90,000 to 100,000 TCR templates assayed by the deep sequencing platform. Genomic DNA extracted from sorted T cells was used for TCRbeta CDR3 sequencing. The authors processed their data as follows. The R programming language was used for clonal analysis of the TCRbeta CDR3 data. Alloreactive CD4+ and CD8+ clones were defined by comparing unstimulated samples with post-reaction CFSE-low samples. By matching sequences to the repertoires of sorted unstimulated Treg and non-Treg cells, each alloreactive CD4+ clone was assigned a regulatory or non-regulatory origin. In its TCRdb copy, this immuneACCESS table keeps in-frame sequences only and misses some clones. Where compared with another copy, unresolved V genes explain less than half of these, and the others have no known cause. That table is the source of V, J and clone size, and D and trimming were worked out from the DNA. A total of fewer than 15,000 clones appear in this sample, over 40% of them only once. Jointly, the top ten make up about 7.8% of the sample.

This clone is classified as medium-sized (0.01 to 0.1%). Its antigen remains unidentified. Base quality data are lacking; no much larger clone is found one base away. Cells in the mixed lymphocyte reaction were cultured together at 37 degrees C for five to seven days. Responder PBMCs were labelled with CFSE and stimulator PBMCs with Violet Dye, then combined at a 1:1 ratio. Sorted unstimulated T cells, along with proliferating T cells recovered from mixed lymphocyte reactions, underwent TCRbeta CDR3 sequencing. Fresh whole blood from 9 to 10 HLA-typed healthy donors served as the source for isolating PBMCs. After the mixed lymphocyte reaction, proliferating CFSE-low responder T cells were FACS-sorted for TCR sequencing.

This clonotype was obtained from a human donor in good health; the cells came from an allogeneic mixed lymphocyte reaction. Some clones in this sample may be carry-over from other donors' samples. The rearranged chain carries TRBV19 and TRBJ2-7; the D gene is perhaps TRBD1 or TRBD2, as each covers 5 bases. Sequencing input: CFSE-low (dividing) CD4+ T cells sorted from an allogeneic mixed lymphocyte reaction. The nucleotides are TGTGCCAGTAGTATAGTTCAGGGCGAGGGGTCGAAGCAGTACTTC. This translates into CASSIVQGEGSKQYF. Reference TRBV19 and TRBJ2-7 genes cover what lies past the CDR3, so the full variable domain is DGGITQSPKYLFRKEGQNVTLSCEQNLNHDAMYWYRQDPGQGLRLIYYSQIVNDFQKGDIAEGYSVSREKKESFPLTVTSAQKNPTAFYLCASSIVQGEGSKQYFGPGTRLTVT.